This T cell receptor beta chain was obtained from a study of T cell changes during pregnancy in multiple sclerosis. The germline gives CDR1 SGDLS, CDR2 YYNGEE. The V gene lost 3 bases and the J gene lost 3 bases, with 16 bases spanning the gap. CDR3 length: 15 amino acids. Generated by immunoSEQ multiplex PCR, the TCRdb table keeps only in-frame clones and is missing some. The sample shows approximately 74,000 clones, more than 85% of them seen only once. The clonotype comes from a female donor with multiple sclerosis, enrolled in a pregnancy study. The chain employs TRBV9 and TRBJ2-7, with a possible D match to TRBD1 (6 bases). Here the sequenced sample was peripheral blood, taken before pregnancy. CDR3 sequence reads: CASSEDSQNLYEQYF. The CDR3 DNA reads as TGTGCCAGCAGCGAGGACAGCCAAAACCTCTACGAGCAGTACTTC.